These T cell receptor beta chains were read from a single sample in a study of molecular identifiers for immune sequencing clone quantification. TCRdb itself ran the PCR reads through MiXCR, one entry per CDR3 protein. The data hold 60,000 to 70,000 distinct CDR3 sequences, with over 15% observed a single time. Input material: naive CD8+ T cells from blood, with Jurkat cell RNA spiked in. The receptors were gathered from a human donor in good health. Some libraries in this study had Jurkat cell RNA spiked in. The CDR3 runs from the conserved cysteine through the conserved F or W. Fields, in order: V gene, CDR3 length, J gene, D gene, CDR3 protein. A D gene is named only where the DNA matches it firmly.

V gene: TRBV27
CDR3 length: 11
J gene: TRBJ2-3
D gene: NA
CDR3 protein: CARWAADTQYF

V gene: TRBV3-1
CDR3 length: 13
J gene: TRBJ2-7
D gene: NA
CDR3 protein: CASSQENNYEQYF

V gene: TRBV5-1
CDR3 length: 13
J gene: TRBJ2-7
D gene: NA
CDR3 protein: CASRSGRPYEQYF

V gene: TRBV4-2
CDR3 length: 17
J gene: TRBJ2-2
D gene: NA
CDR3 protein: CASSQEESYENTGELFF

V gene: TRBV29-1
CDR3 length: 16
J gene: TRBJ2-7
D gene: NA
CDR3 protein: CSVEDLRTENSYEQYF

V gene: TRBV19
CDR3 length: 12
J gene: TRBJ2-3
D gene: NA
CDR3 protein: CASHDEGDTQYF

V gene: TRBV7-9
CDR3 length: 12
J gene: NA
D gene: NA
CDR3 protein: CASSLEFGELFF

V gene: TRBV20-1
CDR3 length: 12
J gene: TRBJ1-1
D gene: NA
CDR3 protein: CSARWLSPEAFF

V gene: TRBV27
CDR3 length: 15
J gene: TRBJ2-5
D gene: TRBD2
CDR3 protein: CASSSSGSEQETQYF

V gene: TRBV12-3/TRBV12-4
CDR3 length: 12
J gene: TRBJ2-1
D gene: NA
CDR3 protein: CASSLSGSGQFF

V gene: TRBV20-1
CDR3 length: 21
J gene: TRBJ2-1
D gene: TRBD2
CDR3 protein: CSATGISGRAGIFRSYNEQFF

V gene: TRBV10-1
CDR3 length: 19
J gene: TRBJ2-5
D gene: TRBD2
CDR3 protein: CASTIRTSGRSIPPETQYF

V gene: TRBV7-9
CDR3 length: 16
J gene: TRBJ2-7
D gene: NA
CDR3 protein: CASSLDETANSYEQYF

V gene: TRBV2
CDR3 length: 17
J gene: TRBJ2-1
D gene: TRBD2
CDR3 protein: CASRGLAGGRSYNEQFF

V gene: TRBV4-1
CDR3 length: 15
J gene: TRBJ1-3
D gene: NA
CDR3 protein: CTSSQDAGAGNTVYF

V gene: TRBV6-5
CDR3 length: 15
J gene: TRBJ2-3
D gene: NA
CDR3 protein: CASSSTGFSTDTQYF

V gene: TRBV27
CDR3 length: 13
J gene: TRBJ1-2
D gene: TRBD1
CDR3 protein: CASSIQGDYGYTF

V gene: TRBV7-2
CDR3 length: 14
J gene: TRBJ1-1
D gene: NA
CDR3 protein: CASSLRTQNTEAFF

V gene: TRBV11-2
CDR3 length: 15
J gene: TRBJ1-1
D gene: NA
CDR3 protein: CASSLSSGGNTEAFF

V gene: TRBV20-1
CDR3 length: 14
J gene: TRBJ2-3
D gene: NA
CDR3 protein: CSAWDWSSTDTQYF

V gene: TRBV3-1
CDR3 length: 15
J gene: TRBJ2-2
D gene: NA
CDR3 protein: CASSQAWENTGELFF

V gene: TRBV28
CDR3 length: 15
J gene: TRBJ2-3
D gene: NA
CDR3 protein: CASSLPGSGTDTQYF

V gene: TRBV5-6
CDR3 length: 15
J gene: TRBJ2-7
D gene: NA
CDR3 protein: CASSLSGRGPYEQYF

V gene: TRBV20-1
CDR3 length: 12
J gene: TRBJ2-1
D gene: NA
CDR3 protein: CSADEGLNEQFF

V gene: TRBV6-6
CDR3 length: 15
J gene: TRBJ2-5
D gene: TRBD2
CDR3 protein: CASSTGLAGLETQYF

V gene: TRBV5-6
CDR3 length: 12
J gene: TRBJ2-7
D gene: NA
CDR3 protein: CASSLDINEQYF

V gene: TRBV20-1
CDR3 length: 14
J gene: TRBJ2-7
D gene: NA
CDR3 protein: CSADGSGFDYEQYF

V gene: TRBV7-2
CDR3 length: 17
J gene: TRBJ2-5
D gene: NA
CDR3 protein: CASSLGGGEGVSETQYF

V gene: TRBV20-1
CDR3 length: 13
J gene: TRBJ2-7
D gene: TRBD1
CDR3 protein: CSARTGEDYEQYF

V gene: TRBV27
CDR3 length: 14
J gene: TRBJ1-1
D gene: NA
CDR3 protein: CANILQGGGTEAFF

V gene: TRBV19
CDR3 length: 13
J gene: TRBJ2-7
D gene: TRBD1
CDR3 protein: CASATGGSYEQYF

V gene: TRBV20-1
CDR3 length: 17
J gene: TRBJ2-2
D gene: NA
CDR3 protein: CSARDQFSPDSTGELFF

V gene: TRBV4-2
CDR3 length: 16
J gene: TRBJ2-3
D gene: TRBD2
CDR3 protein: CASSQDSSGMTDTQYF

V gene: TRBV10-3
CDR3 length: 13
J gene: TRBJ1-1
D gene: NA
CDR3 protein: CAISAGSGTEAFF

V gene: TRBV7-3
CDR3 length: 16
J gene: TRBJ2-1
D gene: NA
CDR3 protein: CASSQSGTALYNEQFF

V gene: TRBV4-3
CDR3 length: 14
J gene: TRBJ2-7
D gene: NA
CDR3 protein: CASSQEVFSYEQYF

V gene: TRBV29-1
CDR3 length: 14
J gene: TRBJ1-3
D gene: TRBD1
CDR3 protein: CSVTGGESGNTIYF

V gene: TRBV5-1
CDR3 length: 16
J gene: TRBJ2-3
D gene: NA
CDR3 protein: CASSLLDPGYTDTQYF

V gene: TRBV9
CDR3 length: 15
J gene: TRBJ2-5
D gene: TRBD2
CDR3 protein: CASSASGRTGVDQYF

V gene: TRBV4-1
CDR3 length: 19
J gene: TRBJ1-1
D gene: NA
CDR3 protein: CASSQDLGIVWDQNTEAFF

V gene: TRBV4-1
CDR3 length: 14
J gene: TRBJ2-7
D gene: TRBD2
CDR3 protein: CASSQLAGIYEQYF

V gene: TRBV7-8
CDR3 length: 20
J gene: TRBJ2-7
D gene: NA
CDR3 protein: CASSFNLLGGRSRATGEQYF

V gene: TRBV3-1
CDR3 length: 16
J gene: TRBJ1-4
D gene: NA
CDR3 protein: CASSHGGSTTNEKLFF

V gene: TRBV9
CDR3 length: 14
J gene: TRBJ1-1
D gene: NA
CDR3 protein: CASSVLSWPTEAFF

V gene: TRBV7-9
CDR3 length: 12
J gene: TRBJ2-2
D gene: NA
CDR3 protein: CASSLETGELFF